The TCR beta chain described here comes from a study of T cells after yellow fever vaccination. This clonotype turned up a few times. TCRdb ran MiXCR on the 5' RACE reads and lists one entry per CDR3 protein. The data show approximately 300,000 distinct CDR3 sequences, around 6.8% seen once. Sequencing used PBMCs, obtained more than 40 days after the first yellow fever vaccination. The TCR originated in a man younger than 35 who received the YFV17D yellow fever vaccine.

CDR3 in amino acids: CASRPFLAGGREQFF. The CDR3 DNA is TGCGCCAGCAGGCCGTTCTTAGCGGGGGGGCGGGAGCAGTTCTTC. The V gene is TRBV4-1, the J gene TRBJ2-1, with 11 bases fitting TRBD2. The CDR3 runs to 15 residues. From germline, CDR1 is MGHRA and CDR2 YSYEKL. The J segment lost 10 bases and the V segment lost 6 bases, leaving 11 bases of the junction unmatched.